Following are 21 T cell receptor beta chains from one sample sequenced in a study of cytomegalovirus exposure and HLA in healthy donors. The PCR made use of 60 Vbeta and 13 Jbeta primers. Only in-frame clones appear in the TCRdb table, and some are missing; sequencing was by immunoSEQ multiplex PCR. Seen here are over 70,000 clones, 67% observed once, and the top ten hold around 2.3%. The material sequenced was PBMCs. These receptors were taken from a man aged 25 to 40 in good health and CMV-seronegative.

The chain employs TRBV9 and TRBJ1-5; 10 bases fit TRBD1. Germline V gene lookup returns CDR1 SGDLS and CDR2 YYNGEE. Trimming removed 3 bases from V and 1 base from J; junction bases left unmatched: 1. The CDR3 length is 15 residues. CDR3 amino acids: CASSEGQGSNQPQHF. The CDR3 DNA reads as TGTGCCAGCAGCGAGGGACAGGGGAGCAATCAGCCCCAGCATTTT. The whole variable domain, filled in from reference TRBV9 and TRBJ1-5, reads DSGVTQTPKHLITATGQRVTLRCSPRSGDLSVYWYQQSLDQGLQFLIQYYNGEERAKGNILERFSAQQFPDLHSELNLSSLELGDSALYFCASSEGQGSNQPQHFGDGTRLSIL.

The chain couples TRBV6-1 to TRBJ1-1; 8 bases are a match to TRBD1. Trimming removed 11 bases from V and 1 base from J; junction bases left unmatched: 9. Germline V gene sequence: CDR1 MNHNS, CDR2 SASEGT. The CDR3 totals 14 residues. In nucleotides, the CDR3 is TGTGCCGGAAGGACAGGGTGGGCGAACACTGAAGCTTTCTTT. Translating it yields CAGRTGWANTEAFF.

The rearrangement uses TRBV9 and TRBJ1-5, with 7 bases identical to TRBD1. Per the germline V gene, CDR1 is SGDLS and CDR2 is YYNGEE. Unmatched junction bases numbered 2, after V lost 4 bases and J lost 1 base. This CDR3 is 14 amino acids long. CDR3 region: CASSPGQSNQPQHF. The DNA of the CDR3 is TGTGCCAGCAGCCCGGGACAGAGCAATCAGCCCCAGCATTTT.

The rearrangement joins TRBV28 to TRBJ2-1, with D perhaps TRBD2 (7 bases). The CDR3 runs to 12 residues. The germline V and J ends were trimmed by 3 bases and 10 bases, with 10 bases remaining between them. The germline V gene encodes CDR1 MDHEN and CDR2 SYDVKM. CDR3 nucleotides: TGTGCCAGCAGTTTGGGGGGGCGCGAGCAGTTCTTC. Amino acid sequence: CASSLGGREQFF.

This chain joins TRBV4-1 and TRBJ2-1; possibly TRBD1 for D (5 bases). Germline lookup yields CDR1 MGHRA and CDR2 YSYEKL. Trimming stripped 1 base from V and 7 bases from J, with 20 bases between. The CDR3 contains 17 residues. The CDR3 DNA reads TGCGCCAGCAGCCAAGCCTCTGGGGTAGGGGTCAGGAATGAGCAGTTCTTC. This gives the protein CASSQASGVGVRNEQFF.

This clone was seen a few times. The chain couples TRBV15 to TRBJ1-2; D gene ambiguous. This CDR3 comprises 15 residues. V shed 5 bases and J shed 4 bases, with 17 bases lying between them. Germline CDR1 is LNHNV and CDR2 is YYDKDF (reference sequence). CDR3 sequence reads: CATSLTRQEAYGYTF. In nucleotides, the CDR3 is TGTGCCACCAGCCTCACCCGGCAGGAGGCCTATGGCTACACCTTC.

This chain's CDR3 is CASRRQGTGETQYF. DNA of the CDR3: TGTGCCAGCAGACGACAGGGGACAGGAGAGACCCAGTACTTC. The V call is TRBV6-5, the J call TRBJ2-5, with 8 bases fitting TRBD1. Trimming cost V 6 bases and J 4 bases; bases outside gene matches: 7. CDR3 size: 14 residues. Germline V CDR1 and CDR2: MNHEY, SVGAGI.

The rearrangement uses TRBV19 and TRBJ1-2; D unresolved. The CDR3 is 14 amino acids. Germline CDR1 reads LNHDA; CDR2 reads SQIVND (reference sequence). Trimming pared 5 bases from V and 3 bases from J, leaving 13 bases between. The CDR3 sequence: CASSYRRGYYGYTF. The CDR3 DNA reads as TGTGCCAGTAGTTATCGCAGAGGATACTATGGCTACACCTTC. Looking up the rest from reference TRBV19 and TRBJ1-2 gives the full variable domain: DGGITQSPKYLFRKEGQNVTLSCEQNLNHDAMYWYRQDPGQGLRLIYYSQIVNDFQKGDIAEGYSVSREKKESFPLTVTSAQKNPTAFYLCASSYRRGYYGYTFGSGTRLTVV.

The V gene is TRBV5-1, the J gene TRBJ2-1; D is unclear. CDR3 size: 13 residues. The germline CDR1 and CDR2 sequences are SGHRS and YFSETQ. V was cut by 7 bases and J by 1 base, with 9 bases left in between. For the CDR3, the DNA is TGCGCCAGCTGGAGAGATTCCTACAATGAGCAGTTCTTC. It yields the protein CASWRDSYNEQFF.

This clone was found a few times. The V gene is TRBV23-1, the J gene TRBJ1-2, with D unclear. TRBV23-1 is identified as an open reading frame with a role that is uncertain. This CDR3 is 14 amino acids long. Trimming pared 6 bases from V and 8 bases from J, leaving 19 bases between. CDR3 DNA: TGCGCCAGCAGCGTTACCGTCAGGAAAGCAGGCTACACCTTC. Translating gives CASSVTVRKAGYTF.

The V gene is TRBV5-4, the J gene TRBJ1-1; no definite D call. CDR1 SGHNT and CDR2 YYREEE come from the germline V gene (reference sequence). This CDR3 comprises 13 residues. V dropped 4 bases and J dropped 11 bases, with 18 bases sitting between them. CDR3 sequence reads: CASSRWERLEAFF. CDR3 nucleotides: TGTGCCAGCAGCCGCTGGGAGCGCTTAGAGGCTTTCTTT.

This clone was counted only a few times. This chain joins TRBV7-8 and TRBJ2-4; TRBD1 agrees at 9 bases. The CDR3 has 17 residues. V dropped 1 base and J dropped 6; count of bases not matched to a gene: 10. Germline assignment: CDR1 SGHVS and CDR2 FQNEAQ. CDR3 DNA sequence: TGTGCCAGCAGCTTAGTCACAGGACAGGGGTCGAGAAACATTCAGTACTTC. Translation gives CASSLVTGQGSRNIQYF.

This clone has just a few counts. The chain couples TRBV29-1 to TRBJ1-1; the match to TRBD1 covers 9 bases. Germline CDR1 is SQVTM and CDR2 is ANQGSEA. Trimming cost V 8 bases and J 4 bases; bases outside gene matches: 8. This CDR3 is 13 amino acids long. This CDR3 is CSTLQGALTEAFF. The CDR3 bases are TGCAGCACGCTACAGGGGGCACTCACTGAAGCTTTCTTT.

The genes are TRBV6-5 and TRBJ2-1; 7 bases are a match to TRBD1. In germline, CDR1 is MNHEY, CDR2 SVGAGI. V gave up 2 bases and J gave up 6 bases; unmatched junction bases: 4. The CDR3 spans 14 residues. CDR3: CASSYRGQGNEQFF. CDR3 DNA sequence: TGTGCCAGCAGTTACAGGGGGCAAGGCAATGAGCAGTTCTTC.

The chain has TRBV7-3 and TRBJ2-7; tentatively, D is TRBD1 (6 bases). From germline, CDR1 is SGHTA and CDR2 FQGTGA. V lost 4 bases and J lost 6, with 13 bases in between. The CDR3 runs to 13 residues. The CDR3 DNA sequence: TGTGCCAGCAGCTCCCTACTGGGGGCCGAGCAGTACTTC. It codes for CASSSLLGAEQYF.

The table lists this clone with a few counts. The chain's CDR3 is CATLVGAEAFF. CDR3 nucleotides: TGTGCCACCCTAGTCGGGGCTGAAGCTTTCTTT. The chain couples TRBV15 to TRBJ1-1; D not certain. Trimming removed 8 bases at V and 6 bases at J, with 10 bases between. CDR1 is LNHNV and CDR2 is YYDKDF in the germline V gene (reference sequence). The CDR3 totals 11 residues.

The chain combines TRBV7-3 with TRBJ2-2, with 11 bases that match TRBD2. The CDR3 has 17 residues. The germline V gene has CDR1 SGHTA and CDR2 FQGTGA. Trimming removed 0 bases from V and 5 bases from J; junction bases left unmatched: 5. CDR3 amino acids: CASSLTPLAGGTGELFF. Written as DNA, the CDR3 is TGTGCCAGCAGCTTAACCCCCCTAGCGGGGGGAACCGGGGAGCTGTTTTTT.

The chain employs TRBV7-4 and TRBJ2-7; TRBD1 is a possible D gene (7 bases). Trimming took off 5 bases at V and 2 bases at J, with 16 bases between the two ends. In germline, CDR1 is SGHVT, CDR2 SQSDAQ. This CDR3 is 15 amino acids long. CDR3 DNA: TGTGCCAGCAGCCAGAGGGGGGACAGTACCTACGAGCAGTACTTC. Encoded protein: CASSQRGDSTYEQYF.

This rearrangement joins TRBV7-3 to TRBJ2-7, with a possible D match to TRBD2 (6 bases). Trimming pared 5 bases from V and 1 base from J, leaving 15 bases between. This CDR3 contains 15 residues. The V gene's germline CDR1 is SGHTA and CDR2 FQGTGA. CDR3 region: CASSVSRDRSYEQYF. The CDR3 nucleotides read TGTGCCAGCAGCGTATCGCGGGACCGATCCTACGAGCAGTACTTC.

This chain joins TRBV7-9 and TRBJ2-5; 12 bases line up with TRBD1. CDR1 and CDR2 (germline): SEHNR, FQNEAQ (reference sequence). The junction had 5 bases not matched to a gene; V was cut back by 4 bases and J by 5 bases. The CDR3 has 15 amino acids. The DNA for the CDR3 is TGTGCCAGCAGCTCTCCGGGGACAGGGGGCGAGACCCAGTACTTC. Its translation is CASSSPGTGGETQYF.

The rearrangement joins TRBV5-4 to TRBJ1-1; tentatively, D is TRBD1 (5 bases). The germline CDR1 and CDR2 sequences are SGHNT and YYREEE (reference sequence). V was shortened by 3 bases and J by 4 bases, with 25 bases between the two germline ends. CDR3 length: 18 residues. CDR3 in amino acids: CASSSDRDLRGIRTEAFF. The CDR3 DNA sequence: TGTGCCAGCAGCTCCGACCGGGACTTGAGGGGAATTCGCACTGAAGCTTTCTTT.